The entry below describes one T cell receptor (beta chain). The antigen is undetermined. The data originate from a study of CXCR3-negative and CXCR3-positive naive CD8 T cells. General study findings and limits: Hydrophobicity was higher for TRB CDR3s found in CXCR3-positive naive cells than in CXCR3-negative naive cells. Similar TRBV-TRBJ usage characterized naive CXCR3-negative and CXCR3-positive cells; memory cells differed.

The method, 5' RACE with UMI labels, was used to prepare the TRB cDNA libraries. From the 5' RACE reads, TCRdb lists one entry per CDR3 protein and no DNA. The sample yields fewer than 90,000 distinct CDR3 sequences, of which the top ten take up 1.5% to 2%. Naive CD8+ T cells had a CD45RO-CCR7+CD27+CD95- phenotype. The sequence was collected from a human donor in good health. Some clones in this sample may be carry-over from other donors' samples. The material sequenced was naive CXCR3- CD8+ T cells from blood. Indicated subset: CD45RO-CCR7+CD27+CD95- naive CD8+ T cells lacking CXCR3 (TNR3-).

The chain's CDR3 is CASSLAVWEPSSYNSPLHF. The chain is built from TRBV7-6 and TRBJ1-6. Per germline, CDR1 SGHVS and CDR2 FNYEAQ. CDR3 size: 19 residues.